Listed below are T cell receptor beta chains from one sample, sequenced in a study of T cell responses to AZD1222 COVID-19 vaccine. The data were produced by immunoSEQ multiplex PCR, yet TCRdb's version contains in-frame clones alone and is incomplete. The data hold about 56,000 clones, with roughly 90% observed a single time. Here the sequenced sample was peripheral blood, taken 28 days after the second AZD1222 dose. These TCRs come from an adult who received the AZD1222 COVID-19 vaccine. Both conserved end residues are trimmed from each CDR3.

len	j_gene	v_gene	CDR3aa
12	TRBJ1-1	TRBV7-9	ASSLAGGYTEAF
13	TRBJ2-2	TRBV24-1	ATSELAGVGEELF
14	TRBJ2-7	TRBV4-2	ASSQGTGTYAYEQY
16	TRBJ1-2	TRBV9	ASSVGILGGQFNYGYT
14	TRBJ2-7	TRBV6-5	ASSYSNHGVSYEQY
14	TRBJ1-6	TRBV5-1	ASSLAGQGFGSPLH
14	TRBJ1-2	TRBV21-1	ASSTRPGQPNYGYT
13	TRBJ1-2	TRBV18	ASSPPATGLNGYT
13	TRBJ2-1	TRBV28	ASSTRLAGITEQF
14	TRBJ1-3	TRBV13	ASSLSTGLRGNTIY
12	TRBJ2-3	TRBV28	ASRHSARLDTQY